This T cell receptor beta chain was documented in a study of blood T cell repertoires in COVID-19. This clone has only one observation. This CDR3 is 13 amino acids long. Trimming removed 3 bases from V and 5 bases from J, with 10 bases in between. This table comes from immunoSEQ multiplex PCR, and its TCRdb copy is limited to in-frame clones, with some not included. This sample carries approximately 88,000 clones, around 76% of them seen once, and the ten largest clones take around 20%. The sample consisted of peripheral blood. The chain couples TRBV12-3 or TRBV12-4 to TRBJ1-2; D is ambiguous. The clonotype was recovered from a woman older than 75 with active or convalescent COVID-19. The CDR3: CASSLFQAYGYTF. The CDR3 DNA follows: TGTGCCAGCAGTTTGTTTCAAGCTTATGGCTACACCTTC.